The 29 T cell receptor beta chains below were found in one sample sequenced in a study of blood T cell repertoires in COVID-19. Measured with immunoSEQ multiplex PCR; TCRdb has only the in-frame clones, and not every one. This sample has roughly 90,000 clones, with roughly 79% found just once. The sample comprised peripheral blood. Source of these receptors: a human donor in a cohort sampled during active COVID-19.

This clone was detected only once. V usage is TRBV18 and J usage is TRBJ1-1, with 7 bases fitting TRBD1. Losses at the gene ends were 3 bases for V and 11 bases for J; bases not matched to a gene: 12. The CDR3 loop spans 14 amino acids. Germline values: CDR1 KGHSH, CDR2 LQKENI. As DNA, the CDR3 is TGTGCCAGCTCACCCCAGGGGGTCTGGAGTATCGCTTTCTTT. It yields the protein CASSPQGVWSIAFF.

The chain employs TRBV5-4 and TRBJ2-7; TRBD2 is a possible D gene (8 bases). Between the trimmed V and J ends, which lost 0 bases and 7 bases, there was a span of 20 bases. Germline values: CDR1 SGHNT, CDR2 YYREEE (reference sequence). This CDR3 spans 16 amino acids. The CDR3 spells CASSLAGRGPTEEQYF. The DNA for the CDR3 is TGTGCCAGCAGCTTGGCCGGGAGGGGGCCGACCGAAGAGCAGTACTTC.

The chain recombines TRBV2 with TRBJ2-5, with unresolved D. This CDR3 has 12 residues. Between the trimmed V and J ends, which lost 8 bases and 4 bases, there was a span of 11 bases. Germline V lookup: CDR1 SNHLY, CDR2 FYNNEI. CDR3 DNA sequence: TGTGCCAGCCGAGTAACGGGAGAGACCCAGTACTTC. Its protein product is CASRVTGETQYF.

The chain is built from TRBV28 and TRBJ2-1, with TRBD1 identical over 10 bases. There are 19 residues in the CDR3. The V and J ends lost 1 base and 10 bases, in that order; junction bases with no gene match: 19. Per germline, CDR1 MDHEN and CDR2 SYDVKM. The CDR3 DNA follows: TGTGCCAGCAGTTTATCACCCCCGGGACAGGGGTCGCGGCGGGGCGAGCAGTTCTTC. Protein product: CASSLSPPGQGSRRGEQFF.

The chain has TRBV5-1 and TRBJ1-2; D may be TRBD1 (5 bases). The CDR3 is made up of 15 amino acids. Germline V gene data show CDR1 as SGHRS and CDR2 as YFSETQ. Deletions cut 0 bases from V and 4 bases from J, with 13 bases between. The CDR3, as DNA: TGCGCCAGCAGCTTGGCTCCTCAGGGATCCTATGGCTACACCTTC. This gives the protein CASSLAPQGSYGYTF.

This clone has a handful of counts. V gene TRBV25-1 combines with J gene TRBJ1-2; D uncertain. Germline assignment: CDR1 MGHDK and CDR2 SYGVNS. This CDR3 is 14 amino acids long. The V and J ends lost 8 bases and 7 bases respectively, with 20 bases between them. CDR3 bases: TGTGCCAGCGAGAGTACTAGATATTTTGGTGGCTACACCTTC. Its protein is CASESTRYFGGYTF.

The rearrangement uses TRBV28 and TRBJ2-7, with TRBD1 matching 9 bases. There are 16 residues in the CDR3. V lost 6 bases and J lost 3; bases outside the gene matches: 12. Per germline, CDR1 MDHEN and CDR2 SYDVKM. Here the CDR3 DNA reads TGTGCCAGCAGACCTCCGTCAGGACAGGGGTTCTACGAGCAGTACTTC. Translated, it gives CASRPPSGQGFYEQYF.

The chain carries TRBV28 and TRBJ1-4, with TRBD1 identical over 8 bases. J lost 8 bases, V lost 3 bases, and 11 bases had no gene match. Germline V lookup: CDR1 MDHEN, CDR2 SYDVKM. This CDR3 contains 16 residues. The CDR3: CASSLDRAGLLEKLFF. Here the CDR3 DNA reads TGTGCCAGCAGTTTGGACAGGGCCGGTCTCTTAGAAAAACTGTTTTTT.

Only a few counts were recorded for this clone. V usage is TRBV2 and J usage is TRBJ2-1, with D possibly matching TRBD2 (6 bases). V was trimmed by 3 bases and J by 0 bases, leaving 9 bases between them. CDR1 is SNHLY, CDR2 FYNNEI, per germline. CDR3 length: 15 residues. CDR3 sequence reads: CASSEGGISYNEQFF. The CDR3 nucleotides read TGTGCCAGCAGTGAGGGAGGCATCTCCTACAATGAGCAGTTCTTC.

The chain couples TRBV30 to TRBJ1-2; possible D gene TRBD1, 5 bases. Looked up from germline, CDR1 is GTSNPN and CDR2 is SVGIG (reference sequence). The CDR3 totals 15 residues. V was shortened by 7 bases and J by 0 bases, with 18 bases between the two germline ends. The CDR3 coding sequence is TGTGCCTCGAGACAAACAGGAGCGACTAACTATGGCTACACCTTC. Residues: CASRQTGATNYGYTF.

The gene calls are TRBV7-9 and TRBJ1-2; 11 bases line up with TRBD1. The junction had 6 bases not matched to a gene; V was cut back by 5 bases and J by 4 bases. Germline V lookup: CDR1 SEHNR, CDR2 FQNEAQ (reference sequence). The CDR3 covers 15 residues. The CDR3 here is CASSRTGGAGYGYTF. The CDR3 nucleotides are TGTGCCAGCAGCCGGACAGGGGGCGCGGGCTATGGCTACACCTTC.

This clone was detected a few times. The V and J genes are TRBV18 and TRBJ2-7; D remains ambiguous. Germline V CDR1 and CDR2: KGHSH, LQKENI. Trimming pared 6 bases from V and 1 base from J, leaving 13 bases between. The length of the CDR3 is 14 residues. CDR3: CASSQLFGSYEQYF. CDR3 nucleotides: TGTGCCAGCTCGCAGTTATTCGGGTCCTACGAGCAGTACTTC.

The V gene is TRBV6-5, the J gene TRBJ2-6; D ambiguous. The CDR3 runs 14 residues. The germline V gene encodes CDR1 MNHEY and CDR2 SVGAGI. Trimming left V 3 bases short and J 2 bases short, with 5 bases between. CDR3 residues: CASSYSPGANVLTF. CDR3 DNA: TGTGCCAGCAGTTATAGCCCTGGGGCCAACGTCCTGACTTTC.

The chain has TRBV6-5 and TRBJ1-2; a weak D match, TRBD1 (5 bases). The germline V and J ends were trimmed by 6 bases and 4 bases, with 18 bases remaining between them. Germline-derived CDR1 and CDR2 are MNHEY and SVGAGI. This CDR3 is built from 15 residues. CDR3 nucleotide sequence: TGTGCCAGCAGCCGTGGGGGGGTAAAAGGCTATGGCTACACCTTC. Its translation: CASSRGGVKGYGYTF.

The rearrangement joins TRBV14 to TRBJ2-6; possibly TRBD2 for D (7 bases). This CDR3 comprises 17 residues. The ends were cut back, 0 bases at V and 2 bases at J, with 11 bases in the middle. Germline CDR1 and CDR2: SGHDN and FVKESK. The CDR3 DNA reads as TGTGCCAGCAGCCAAGATAGGGGGGGGCCTGGGGCCAACGTCCTGACTTTC. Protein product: CASSQDRGGPGANVLTF.

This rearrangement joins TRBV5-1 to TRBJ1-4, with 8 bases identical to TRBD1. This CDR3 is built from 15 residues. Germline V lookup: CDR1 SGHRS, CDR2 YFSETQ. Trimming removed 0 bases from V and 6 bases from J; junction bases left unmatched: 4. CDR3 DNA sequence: TGCGCCAGCAGCTTGGGGACAGGGTATGATGAAAAACTGTTTTTT. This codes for CASSLGTGYDEKLFF. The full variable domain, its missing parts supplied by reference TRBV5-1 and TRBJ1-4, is KAGVTQTPRYLIKTRGQQVTLSCSPISGHRSVSWYQQTPGQGLQFLFEYFSETQRNKGNFPGRFSGRQFSNSRSEMNVSTLELGDSALYLCASSLGTGYDEKLFFGSGTQLSVL.

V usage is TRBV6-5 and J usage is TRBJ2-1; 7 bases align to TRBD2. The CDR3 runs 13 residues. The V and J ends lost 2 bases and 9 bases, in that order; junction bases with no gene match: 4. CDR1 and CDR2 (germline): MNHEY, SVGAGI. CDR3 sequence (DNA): TGTGCCAGCAGTTACCAAGGACTAGGTGAGCAGTTCTTC. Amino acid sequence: CASSYQGLGEQFF.

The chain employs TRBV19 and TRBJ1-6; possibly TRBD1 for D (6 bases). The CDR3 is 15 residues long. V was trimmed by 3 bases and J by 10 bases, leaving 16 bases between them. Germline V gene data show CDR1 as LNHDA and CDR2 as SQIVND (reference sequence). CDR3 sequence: CASSMDRLQGSPLHF. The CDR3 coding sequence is TGTGCCAGTAGTATGGACAGACTCCAGGGATCACCCCTCCACTTT.

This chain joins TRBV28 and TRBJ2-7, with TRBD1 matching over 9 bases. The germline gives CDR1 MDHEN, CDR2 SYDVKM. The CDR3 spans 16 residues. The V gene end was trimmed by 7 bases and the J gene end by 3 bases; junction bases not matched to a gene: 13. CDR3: CASTNVLGQGSYEQYF. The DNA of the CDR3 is TGTGCCAGCACCAACGTCCTGGGACAGGGAAGCTACGAGCAGTACTTC.

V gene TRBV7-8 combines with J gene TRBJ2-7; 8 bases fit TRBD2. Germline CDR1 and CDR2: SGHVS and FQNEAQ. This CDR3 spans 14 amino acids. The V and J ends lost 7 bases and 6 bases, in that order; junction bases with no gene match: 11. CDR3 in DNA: TGTGCCAGCACCCTACCGGGGGGGGTAGTCGAGCAGTACTTC. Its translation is CASTLPGGVVEQYF.

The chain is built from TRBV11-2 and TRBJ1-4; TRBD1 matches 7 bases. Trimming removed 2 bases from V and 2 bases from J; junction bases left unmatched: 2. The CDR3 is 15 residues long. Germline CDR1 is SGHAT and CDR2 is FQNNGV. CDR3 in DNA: TGTGCCAGCAGCTTAAAGACAGGGACTAATGAAAAACTGTTTTTT. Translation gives CASSLKTGTNEKLFF.

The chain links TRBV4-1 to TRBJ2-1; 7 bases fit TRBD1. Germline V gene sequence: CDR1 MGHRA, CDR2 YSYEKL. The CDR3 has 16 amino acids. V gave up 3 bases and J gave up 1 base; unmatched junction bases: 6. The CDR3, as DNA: TGCGCCAGCAGCCAGCCGACAGGGTCTTCCTACAATGAGCAGTTCTTC. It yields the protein CASSQPTGSSYNEQFF.

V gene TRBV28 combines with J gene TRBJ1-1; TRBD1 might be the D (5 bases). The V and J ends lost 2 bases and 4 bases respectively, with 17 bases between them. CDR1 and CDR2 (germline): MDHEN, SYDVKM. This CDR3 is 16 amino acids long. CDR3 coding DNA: TGTGCCAGCAGTTTAGTGACCCGACAGAAGCTCACTGAAGCTTTCTTT. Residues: CASSLVTRQKLTEAFF.

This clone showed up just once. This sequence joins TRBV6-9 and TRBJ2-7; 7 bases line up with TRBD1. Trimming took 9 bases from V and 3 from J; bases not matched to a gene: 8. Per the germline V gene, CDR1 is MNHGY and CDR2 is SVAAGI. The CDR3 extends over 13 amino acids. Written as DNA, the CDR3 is TGTGCCAGACTCCCGGGACAGCACTACGAGCAGTACTTC. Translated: CARLPGQHYEQYF.

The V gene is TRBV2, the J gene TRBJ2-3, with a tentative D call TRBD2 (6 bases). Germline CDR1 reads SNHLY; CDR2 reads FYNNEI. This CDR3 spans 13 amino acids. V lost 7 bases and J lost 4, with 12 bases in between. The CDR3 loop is CASKQTSPDTQYF. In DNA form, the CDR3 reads TGTGCCAGCAAACAGACTAGTCCAGATACGCAGTATTTT. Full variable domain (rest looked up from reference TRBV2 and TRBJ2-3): EPEVTQTPSHQVTQMGQEVILRCVPISNHLYFYWYRQILGQKVEFLVSFYNNEISEKSEIFDDQFSVERPDGSNFTLKIRSTKLEDSAMYFCASKQTSPDTQYFGPGTRLTVL.

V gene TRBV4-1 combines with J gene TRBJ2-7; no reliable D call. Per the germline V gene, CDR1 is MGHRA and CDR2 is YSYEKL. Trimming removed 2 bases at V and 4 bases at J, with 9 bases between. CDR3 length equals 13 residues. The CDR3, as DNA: TGCGCCAGCAGCCAAAGACCCGGGTACGAGCAGTACTTC. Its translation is CASSQRPGYEQYF.

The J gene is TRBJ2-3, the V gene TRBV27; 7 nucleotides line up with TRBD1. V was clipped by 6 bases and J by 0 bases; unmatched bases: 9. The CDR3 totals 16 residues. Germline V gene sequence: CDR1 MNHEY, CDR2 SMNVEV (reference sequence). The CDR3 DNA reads TGTGCCAGCAGGCGGAACCGGGACAGTAGCACAGATACGCAGTATTTT. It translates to CASRRNRDSSTDTQYF.

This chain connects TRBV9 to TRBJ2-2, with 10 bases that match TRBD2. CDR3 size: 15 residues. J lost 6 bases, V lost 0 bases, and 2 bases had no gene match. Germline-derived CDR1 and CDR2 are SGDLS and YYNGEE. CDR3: CASSVGLAGPGELFF. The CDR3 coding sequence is TGTGCCAGCAGCGTAGGACTAGCGGGTCCCGGGGAGCTGTTTTTT.

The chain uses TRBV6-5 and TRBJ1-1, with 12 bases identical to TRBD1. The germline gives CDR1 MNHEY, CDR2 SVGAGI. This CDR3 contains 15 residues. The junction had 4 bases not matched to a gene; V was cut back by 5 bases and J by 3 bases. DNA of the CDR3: TGTGCCAGCAGTCGGGACAGGGGGCTGGACACTGAAGCTTTCTTT. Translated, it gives CASSRDRGLDTEAFF.